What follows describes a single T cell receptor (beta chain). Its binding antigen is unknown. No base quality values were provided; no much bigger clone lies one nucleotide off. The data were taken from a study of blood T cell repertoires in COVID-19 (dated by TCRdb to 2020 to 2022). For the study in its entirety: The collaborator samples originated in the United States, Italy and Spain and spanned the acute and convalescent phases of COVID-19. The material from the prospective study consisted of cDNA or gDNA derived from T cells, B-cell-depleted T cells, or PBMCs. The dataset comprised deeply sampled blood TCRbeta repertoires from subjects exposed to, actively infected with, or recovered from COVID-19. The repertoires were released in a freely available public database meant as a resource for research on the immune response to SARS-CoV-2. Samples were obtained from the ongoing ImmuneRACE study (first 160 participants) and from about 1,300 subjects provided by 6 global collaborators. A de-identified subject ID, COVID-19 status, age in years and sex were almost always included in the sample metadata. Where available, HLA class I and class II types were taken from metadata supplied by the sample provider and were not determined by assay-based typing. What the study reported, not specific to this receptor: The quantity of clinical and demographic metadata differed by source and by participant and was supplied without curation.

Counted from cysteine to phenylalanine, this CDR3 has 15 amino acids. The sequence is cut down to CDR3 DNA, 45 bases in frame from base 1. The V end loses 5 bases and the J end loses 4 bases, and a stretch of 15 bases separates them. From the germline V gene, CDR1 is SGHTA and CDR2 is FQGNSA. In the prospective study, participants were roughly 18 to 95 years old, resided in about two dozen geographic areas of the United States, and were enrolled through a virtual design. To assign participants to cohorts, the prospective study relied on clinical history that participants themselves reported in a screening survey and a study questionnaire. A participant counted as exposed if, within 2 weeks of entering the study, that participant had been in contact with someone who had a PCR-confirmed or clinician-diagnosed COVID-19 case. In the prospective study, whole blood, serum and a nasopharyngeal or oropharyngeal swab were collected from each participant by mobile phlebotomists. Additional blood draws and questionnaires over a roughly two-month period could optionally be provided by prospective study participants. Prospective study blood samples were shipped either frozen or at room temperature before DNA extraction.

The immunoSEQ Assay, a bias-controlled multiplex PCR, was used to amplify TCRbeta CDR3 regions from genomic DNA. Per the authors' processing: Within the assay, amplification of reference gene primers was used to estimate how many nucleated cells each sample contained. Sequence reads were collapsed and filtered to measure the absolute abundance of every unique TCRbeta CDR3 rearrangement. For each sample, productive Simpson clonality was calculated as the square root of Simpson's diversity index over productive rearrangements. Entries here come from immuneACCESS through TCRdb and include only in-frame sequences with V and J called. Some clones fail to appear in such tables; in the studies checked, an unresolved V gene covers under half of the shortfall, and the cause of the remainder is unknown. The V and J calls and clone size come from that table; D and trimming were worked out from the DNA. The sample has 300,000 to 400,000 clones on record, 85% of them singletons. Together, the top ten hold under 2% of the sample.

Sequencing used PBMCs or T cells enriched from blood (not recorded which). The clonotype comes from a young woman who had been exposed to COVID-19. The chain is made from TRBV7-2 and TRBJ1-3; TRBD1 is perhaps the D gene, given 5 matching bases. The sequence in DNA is TGTGCCAGCAGCCCATTGGGGGGAAGGGGAAACACCATATATTTT. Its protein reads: CASSPLGGRGNTIYF.